One sample yielded the 3 T cell receptor beta chains listed below, sequenced in a study of cytomegalovirus exposure and HLA in healthy donors. Primers included in the PCR were 60 Vbeta and 13 Jbeta primers. Here immunoSEQ multiplex PCR was the method, and the copy in TCRdb shows in-frame clones only, minus some. The data contain about 40,000 clones, roughly three quarters of them seen just once; the ten biggest clones take up approximately 3.5%. The sequencing input was PBMCs. The receptors originated from a man in his forties in good health and CMV-seronegative.

This clone showed up just a few times. V is TRBV6-1 and J is TRBJ2-1; perhaps TRBD2 as D (6 bases). Trimming pared 2 bases from V and 4 bases from J, leaving 15 bases between. Germline values: CDR1 MNHNS, CDR2 SASEGT. The CDR3 has 16 amino acids. The CDR3 DNA reads TGTGCCAGCAGTGAATGGGGGGACGAGGGGTACAATGAGCAGTTCTTC. It is translated as CASSEWGDEGYNEQFF.

V and J are TRBV11-3 and TRBJ1-1; 8 nucleotides match TRBD1. After removal of 7 bases from V and 4 bases from J, the junction contained 11 bases not matched to a gene. CDR1 SGHNT and CDR2 YENEEA come from the germline V gene. This CDR3 contains 15 residues. The CDR3 sequence is CASTMKQGEATEAFF. CDR3 sequence (DNA): TGTGCCAGCACAATGAAACAGGGGGAGGCCACTGAAGCTTTCTTT.

The chain employs TRBV29-1 and TRBJ1-3, with D unresolved. This CDR3 has 12 amino acids. V lost 3 bases and J lost 2, with 5 bases in between. Germline lookup yields CDR1 SQVTM and CDR2 ANQGSEA. The DNA of the CDR3 is TGCAGCGTTGAGGAGCCTGGAAACACCATATATTTT. Its translation: CSVEEPGNTIYF.